The 21 T cell receptor beta chains listed next were all sequenced from one sample in a study of blood T cell repertoires in COVID-19. Sequenced by immunoSEQ multiplex PCR; TCRdb stores in-frame clones only, minus some. The profile covers 200,000 to 300,000 clones, with 70% to 85% appearing a single time and roughly 10% taken by the ten largest. The sample comprised peripheral blood. The receptors originated from a man older than 75 with acute or convalescent COVID-19.

This clone was recorded only once. The chain employs TRBV11-2 and TRBJ1-3, with D possibly TRBD1 on 6 matching bases. The CDR3 runs to 15 residues. Per the germline V gene, CDR1 is SGHAT and CDR2 is FQNNGV. Trimming pared 5 bases from V and 1 base from J, leaving 12 bases between. The CDR3 bases are TGTGCCAGCAGCGCACAGGGTGGGTCTGGAAACACCATATATTTT. It codes for CASSAQGGSGNTIYF.

The chain couples TRBV15 to TRBJ2-7; the match to TRBD1 covers 10 bases. V dropped 1 base and J dropped 4; count of bases not matched to a gene: 10. Germline CDR1 is LNHNV and CDR2 is YYDKDF (reference sequence). The CDR3 totals 17 residues. The CDR3 sequence: CATSRGVLRDRGYEQYF. CDR3 coding DNA: TGTGCCACCAGCAGAGGGGTCCTCCGGGACAGGGGATACGAGCAGTACTTC.

The chain joins TRBV29-1 to TRBJ2-7; tentative D call: TRBD2 (6 bases). CDR3 size: 13 residues. Between the trimmed V and J ends, which lost 4 bases and 5 bases, there was a span of 15 bases. CDR1 and CDR2 from the germline V gene are SQVTM and ANQGSEA. For the CDR3, the DNA is TGCAGCGTTGCTTTTTCCCCGGGGGACGAGCAGTACTTC. This gives the protein CSVAFSPGDEQYF.

As regards this clone: A far larger clone differs by one base, so this is likely a read error. This rearrangement joins TRBV7-2 to TRBJ1-1; TRBD1 aligns across 11 bases. Germline V gene sequence: CDR1 SGHTA, CDR2 FQGNSA. The CDR3 length is 14 residues. V lost 5 bases and J lost 4; bases outside the gene matches: 3. CDR3 bases: TGTGCCAGCAGCCATGGGACAGGGGGCACTGAAGCTTTCTTT. Translated: CASSHGTGGTEAFF.

The chain is built from TRBV7-9 and TRBJ1-6, with D possibly being TRBD1 (6 bases). Germline assignment: CDR1 SEHNR and CDR2 FQNEAQ (reference sequence). Trimming shortened V by 5 bases and J by 10 bases, and 18 bases separated the two germline ends. The CDR3 consists of 15 residues. The CDR3 is CASSPAATGGSPLHF. CDR3 coding DNA: TGTGCCAGCAGCCCCGCGGCGACAGGAGGATCACCCCTCCACTTT.

V is TRBV3-1 (or the pseudogene TRBV3-2) and J is TRBJ2-1, with D hard to call. The V end lost 2 bases, the J end lost 7 bases, and 9 bases lay between the germline ends. Germline CDR1 reads LGHDT; CDR2 reads YNNKEL (reference sequence). The CDR3 totals 13 residues. The CDR3 bases are TGTGCCAGCAGCCAACCGTTCGCGAATGAGCAGTTCTTC. Translated: CASSQPFANEQFF.

This sequence joins TRBV27 and TRBJ2-7, with 9 bases fitting TRBD1. The CDR3 has 15 amino acids. Losses at the gene ends were 4 bases for V and 2 bases for J; bases not matched to a gene: 6. Germline assignment: CDR1 MNHEY and CDR2 SMNVEV (reference sequence). The CDR3 bases are TGTGCCAGCAGTTCCGGGACAGGGCTTCCCTACGAGCAGTACTTC. It encodes CASSSGTGLPYEQYF.

This rearrangement joins TRBV2 to TRBJ2-1, with 11 nucleotides matching TRBD2. V was pared by 2 bases and J by 11 bases, with 5 bases of the junction left unmatched. The CDR3 covers 14 residues. Germline lookup yields CDR1 SNHLY and CDR2 FYNNEI. This CDR3 is CASSERASGRKQFF. As DNA, the CDR3 is TGTGCCAGCAGTGAAAGGGCTAGCGGGAGGAAGCAGTTCTTC.

The J gene is TRBJ2-1, the V gene TRBV6-5; TRBD2 is a possible D gene (6 bases). The V end lost 8 bases, the J end lost 10 bases, and 18 bases lay between the germline ends. The germline V gene encodes CDR1 MNHEY and CDR2 SVGAGI. The CDR3 is made up of 13 amino acids. The CDR3 loop is CASCWTTSREQFF. The CDR3 DNA reads TGTGCCAGCTGCTGGACTACTTCCCGCGAGCAGTTCTTC.

The rearrangement links TRBV19 to TRBJ2-2; D gene uncertain. Germline CDR1 LNHDA, CDR2 SQIVND (reference sequence). Between the trimmed V and J ends, which lost 5 bases and 0 bases, there was a span of 16 bases. The CDR3 consists of 17 residues. CDR3 DNA: TGTGCCAGTAGTCGCCCCCCTAGAGGAACGAACACCGGGGAGCTGTTTTTT. Amino acids: CASSRPPRGTNTGELFF.

The chain uses TRBV7-9 and TRBJ1-4, with 8 bases fitting TRBD1. Germline-derived CDR1 and CDR2 are SEHNR and FQNEAQ (reference sequence). The CDR3 loop spans 15 amino acids. The V gene end was trimmed by 4 bases and the J gene end by 8 bases; junction bases not matched to a gene: 9. Here the CDR3 DNA reads TGTGCCAGCAGCTCTAGGACAGGGTGGCAGGAAAAACTGTTTTTT. Translating gives CASSSRTGWQEKLFF.

This chain uses TRBV10-3 with TRBJ1-2; D is undetermined. Trimming shortened V by 3 bases and J by 2 bases, and 7 bases separated the two germline ends. This CDR3 has 13 residues. In germline, CDR1 is ENHRY, CDR2 SYGVKD. The CDR3 spells CAISDEQNYGYTF. CDR3 DNA sequence: TGTGCCATCAGTGATGAACAAAACTATGGCTACACCTTC.

The rearrangement links TRBV6-5 to TRBJ1-6; no definite D call. V was trimmed by 2 bases and J by 7 bases, leaving 3 bases between them. The length of the CDR3 is 12 residues. CDR1 and CDR2 (germline): MNHEY, SVGAGI. Here the CDR3 DNA reads TGTGCCAGCAGTTACGCGAATTCACCCCTCCACTTT. The encoded protein is CASSYANSPLHF.

The chain employs TRBV18 and TRBJ1-5; no clear D gene. The CDR3 runs to 14 residues. The germline CDR1 and CDR2 sequences are KGHSH and LQKENI. Deletions cut 4 bases from V and 3 bases from J, with 10 bases between. The CDR3 sequence: CASSLHRDNQPQHF. The CDR3 bases are TGTGCCAGCTCACTCCACCGGGACAATCAGCCCCAGCATTTT.

V usage is TRBV12-3 or TRBV12-4 and J usage is TRBJ2-1, with D unresolved. With 3 bases removed from V and 6 bases from J, the gap between germline ends came to 9 bases. The CDR3 runs 13 residues. This CDR3 reads CASSLNRINEQFF. The CDR3 coding sequence is TGTGCCAGCAGTTTGAATAGAATCAATGAGCAGTTCTTC.

This chain links TRBV6-5 with TRBJ2-3, with 10 bases identical to TRBD2. Trimming took 7 bases from V and 3 from J; bases not matched to a gene: 4. This CDR3 has 14 amino acids. Germline assignment: CDR1 MNHEY and CDR2 SVGAGI. The CDR3 nucleotides read TGTGCCAGCACAGGAGCGGGGGGGACAGATACGCAGTATTTT. Amino acid sequence: CASTGAGGTDTQYF.

With regard to this clone: Other DNA sequences in the same sample also yield this CDR3. CDR3 in DNA: TGTGCCAGCAGTCTTACAGGTAACCAGCCCCAGCATTTT. This gives the protein CASSLTGNQPQHF. The J gene is TRBJ1-5, the V gene TRBV12-3 or TRBV12-4; tentative D call: TRBD1 (5 bases). The CDR3 totals 13 residues. V was shortened by 5 bases and J by 7 bases, with 12 bases between the two germline ends.

The rearrangement links TRBV5-5 to TRBJ2-3; a possible D gene is TRBD2 (6 bases). Germline loops: CDR1 SGHKS, CDR2 YYEKEE (reference sequence). Trimming stripped 4 bases from V and 2 bases from J, with 11 bases between. This CDR3 comprises 14 residues. The CDR3 nucleotides read TGTGCCAGCAGCCCCGGGACTTTCACAGATACGCAGTATTTT. Translating gives CASSPGTFTDTQYF.

The gene calls are TRBV5-1 and TRBJ2-3; D gene unclear. CDR1 is SGHRS, CDR2 YFSETQ, per germline. This CDR3 spans 12 amino acids. V dropped 5 bases and J dropped 6 bases, with 10 bases sitting between them. CDR3 sequence reads: CASSPARDTQYF. CDR3 DNA: TGCGCCAGCAGTCCCGCTAGGGATACGCAGTATTTT.

The genes are TRBV5-1 and TRBJ2-7, with D possibly matching TRBD2 (6 bases). Trimming removed 4 bases at V and 2 bases at J, with 13 bases between. The CDR3 extends over 14 amino acids. Germline assignment: CDR1 SGHRS and CDR2 YFSETQ. CDR3 sequence reads: CASSPRDGPYEQYF. The CDR3 nucleotides read TGCGCCAGCAGCCCGCGGGACGGCCCCTACGAGCAGTACTTC.

V and J are TRBV11-1 and TRBJ2-7; D possibly corresponds to TRBD1 (6 bases). Trimming removed 4 bases at V and 2 bases at J, with 9 bases between. Germline V gene data show CDR1 as SGHAT and CDR2 as FQDESV (reference sequence). CDR3 length: 13 amino acids. CDR3 bases: TGTGCCAGCAGCTACAGGGTAACCTACGAGCAGTACTTC. It is translated as CASSYRVTYEQYF.